This T cell receptor (beta chain) was identified during a study of blood T cell repertoires in COVID-19. Study at large: Sources were T cells, B-cell-depleted T cells, or PBMCs; the material itself was cDNA or gDNA.

Original analysis: From reference gene primer amplification, estimates of nucleated cell counts were derived. Here immunoSEQ multiplex PCR was the method, and the copy in TCRdb shows in-frame clones only, minus some. Clone size and V and J calls were adopted from that table, with D and trimming inferred from the DNA. The table has fewer than 150,000 clones, roughly 87% seen once; the top ten hold roughly 8.2%. Germline assignment: CDR1 SGHAT and CDR2 FQNNGV. The CDR3 is 16 amino acids. V gave up 2 bases and J gave up 3 bases, with 14 bases separating them. This clonotype originated in a human donor in a cohort sampled during active COVID-19. The chain recombines TRBV11-2 with TRBJ1-5, with unresolved D. Sequenced sample: peripheral blood. CDR3 in DNA: TGTGCCAGCAGCTTAAGCGCGGGGTTCCCCAATCAGCCCCAGCATTTT. Translated: CASSLSAGFPNQPQHF.